A single sample gave rise to the 29 T cell receptor beta chains below, sequenced in a study of blood T cell repertoires in COVID-19. Produced via immunoSEQ multiplex PCR; TCRdb's table is partial and in-frame only. This table holds some 180,000 clones, around 80% found once. The sequencing input was peripheral blood. The receptors stem from a woman aged 55-75 years with COVID-19, enrolled during active disease.

The chain has TRBV4-3 and TRBJ1-1; D is uncertain. The CDR3 covers 9 residues. Germline lookup yields CDR1 LGHNA and CDR2 YSLEER. V was trimmed by 4 bases and J by 8 bases, leaving 2 bases between them. Written as DNA, the CDR3 is TGCGCCAGCAGCCCGGAAGCTTTCTTT. The encoded protein is CASSPEAFF.

This chain joins TRBV9 and TRBJ1-2; D not certain. V dropped 0 bases and J dropped 7 bases, with 13 bases sitting between them. The CDR3 covers 14 residues. CDR1 is SGDLS, CDR2 YYNGEE, per germline. This CDR3 is CASSVDNSNRGYTF. The CDR3 DNA is TGTGCCAGCAGCGTAGATAACAGCAATCGTGGCTACACCTTC.

The chain joins TRBV25-1 to TRBJ1-1; TRBD1 matches at 7 bases. Germline trimming cut 3 bases from V and 1 base from J; bases unmatched to any gene: 14. The CDR3 is 18 residues long. CDR1 and CDR2 from the germline V gene are MGHDK and SYGVNS. The CDR3 DNA sequence: TGTGCCAGCAGTGATAGGTTAGGGGGCGCAAATCGGAACACTGAAGCTTTCTTT. This translates into CASSDRLGGANRNTEAFF.

Here the CDR3 DNA reads TGTGCCAGCAGCACCCCGCCTACAGGCTCCTACAATGAGCAGTTCTTC. It codes for CASSTPPTGSYNEQFF. The chain employs TRBV21-1 and TRBJ2-1; the table's D call, TRBD1, was not checked against the DNA. TRBV21-1 is termed a pseudogene. This CDR3 is 16 amino acids long.

A single count supports this clone. This chain connects TRBV25-1 to TRBJ2-7, with D possibly matching TRBD1 (5 bases). The germline V gene has CDR1 MGHDK and CDR2 SYGVNS. The V end was cut by 4 bases, the J end by 6 bases, with 10 bases between. The CDR3 runs to 12 residues. The CDR3 region has the DNA TGTGCCAGCAGTGGAAGGGGATCCGAGCAGTACTTC. Translated, it gives CASSGRGSEQYF.

In its sample, this clone was seen a few times. This chain joins TRBV5-1 and TRBJ2-1; maybe TRBD2 (7 bases). Germline lookup yields CDR1 SGHRS and CDR2 YFSETQ. The V gene lost 3 bases and the J gene lost 0 bases, with 10 bases spanning the gap. This CDR3 spans 15 amino acids. CDR3: CASSSAGASYNEQFF. The CDR3 region has the DNA TGCGCCAGCAGCTCGGCGGGGGCCTCCTACAATGAGCAGTTCTTC.

V and J are TRBV27 and TRBJ1-1; D is undetermined. The CDR3 loop spans 15 amino acids. Germline V gene lookup returns CDR1 MNHEY and CDR2 SMNVEV (reference sequence). V lost 0 bases and J 1 base, leaving 9 bases between the germline ends. This CDR3 is CASSLSPRGNTEAFF. The CDR3 DNA reads TGTGCCAGCAGTTTATCACCCCGGGGGAACACTGAAGCTTTCTTT.

Notes on this clone: A junction boundary mismatches the germline segment, possibly from a read error. The chain uses TRBV29-1 and TRBJ2-1; D perhaps matches TRBD2 (6 bases). CDR3 length equals 13 residues. Germline V lookup: CDR1 SQVTM, CDR2 ANQGSEA. The CDR3 loop is CSVAISRLVGLLF. In DNA form, the CDR3 reads TGCAGCGTTGCTATATCAAGACTAGTGGGTCTGCTCTTC.

This sequence joins TRBV5-1 and TRBJ2-1; the D gene is possibly TRBD1 (5 bases). Per germline, CDR1 SGHRS and CDR2 YFSETQ. This CDR3 has 13 amino acids. Trimming shortened V by 1 base and J by 8 bases, and 10 bases separated the two germline ends. This chain's CDR3 is CASSLLRVDEQFF. The CDR3 DNA is TGCGCCAGCAGCTTGCTCAGGGTAGATGAGCAGTTCTTC.

In this sample, this clone turned up a few times. J is TRBJ1-1 and V is TRBV30; D not resolved. Germline assignment: CDR1 GTSNPN and CDR2 SVGIG (reference sequence). This CDR3 is 13 amino acids long. The V gene lost 4 bases and the J gene lost 1 base, with 10 bases spanning the gap. CDR3 coding DNA: TGTGCCTGGACCCGAGAGGGGAACACTGAAGCTTTCTTT. This translates into CAWTREGNTEAFF.

The V gene is TRBV7-6, the J gene TRBJ2-7; D is possibly TRBD2 (7 bases). The germline V gene encodes CDR1 SGHVS and CDR2 FNYEAQ. There are 16 residues in the CDR3. Trimming took 1 base from V and 1 from J, leaving 14 bases between them. The CDR3 nucleotides read TGTGCCAGCAGCTTAGTGTTCGGGGGGCCGTCCTACGAGCAGTACTTC. Residues: CASSLVFGGPSYEQYF.

The rearrangement links TRBV4-3 to TRBJ2-7; 8 bases are shared with TRBD2. Germline lookup yields CDR1 LGHNA and CDR2 YSLEER. The CDR3 loop spans 15 amino acids. The trim removed 1 base at V and 6 bases at J, leaving 8 bases unmatched. CDR3 in DNA: TGCGCCAGCAGCCAAGGTGCTGGACTAGCATCCGAGCAGTACTTC. This sequence encodes CASSQGAGLASEQYF.

The V call is TRBV9, the J call TRBJ2-4; 10 bases map to TRBD2. V shed 0 bases, J shed 7 bases, and the junction held 7 bases outside the gene matches. CDR1 and CDR2 from the germline V gene are SGDLS and YYNGEE. The CDR3 extends over 16 amino acids. The CDR3 DNA sequence: TGTGCCAGCAGCGTAGGGTCTAGCGGGGGTGATAACATTCAGTACTTC. Translation gives CASSVGSSGGDNIQYF. Supplemented by reference TRBV9 and TRBJ2-4, the full variable domain reads DSGVTQTPKHLITATGQRVTLRCSPRSGDLSVYWYQQSLDQGLQFLIQYYNGEERAKGNILERFSAQQFPDLHSELNLSSLELGDSALYFCASSVGSSGGDNIQYFGAGTRLSVL.

This clone was seen only once. The V and J genes are TRBV6-2 or TRBV6-3 and TRBJ2-5, with 13 bases aligning to TRBD2. V trimming: 5 bases; J trimming: 0 bases; junction bases outside the gene matches: 12. Germline V gene data show CDR1 as MNHEY and CDR2 as SVGEGT. The CDR3 is 19 residues long. CDR3: CASSRRRLAGGLNQETQYF. The CDR3 DNA is TGTGCCAGCAGTCGGCGAAGACTAGCGGGGGGCCTTAACCAAGAGACCCAGTACTTC.

The V call is TRBV11-2, the J call TRBJ2-7; D may be TRBD2 (6 bases). Germline V gives CDR1 SGHAT, CDR2 FQNNGV. V was pared by 1 base and J by 1 base, with 11 bases between. The CDR3 consists of 15 residues. CDR3 amino acids: CASSLGRAGSYEQYF. CDR3 coding DNA: TGTGCCAGCAGCTTAGGCAGGGCGGGATCCTACGAGCAGTACTTC.

V usage is TRBV28 and J usage is TRBJ1-6; 12 nucleotides align to TRBD1. The CDR3 is 18 amino acids. Germline CDR1 MDHEN, CDR2 SYDVKM. V dropped 3 bases and J dropped 7; count of bases not matched to a gene: 10. In DNA, the CDR3 is TGTGCCAGCAGTTTTGGGACAGGGGGCCGGGGGAGAAATTCACCCCTCCACTTT. This codes for CASSFGTGGRGRNSPLHF. The variable domain in full, with the rest retrieved from reference TRBV28 and TRBJ1-6, is DVKVTQSSRYLVKRTGEKVFLECVQDMDHENMFWYRQDPGLGLRLIYFSYDVKMKEKGDIPEGYSVSREKKERFSLILESASTNQTSMYLCASSFGTGGRGRNSPLHFGNGTRLTVT.

The chain is built from TRBV5-4 and TRBJ1-1; D is unresolved. The V end lost 2 bases, the J end lost 0 bases, and 8 bases lay between the germline ends. CDR3 size: 14 residues. The V gene's germline CDR1 is SGHNT and CDR2 YYREEE (reference sequence). CDR3 nucleotides: TGTGCCAGCAGCTTAGGAGGGATGAACACTGAAGCTTTCTTT. This sequence encodes CASSLGGMNTEAFF.

This clone was seen just once. The chain is built from TRBV28 and TRBJ2-1, with D tentatively TRBD1 (6 bases). The CDR3 is 12 residues long. V was pared by 5 bases and J by 10 bases, with 12 bases between. The germline V gene has CDR1 MDHEN and CDR2 SYDVKM. The CDR3 sequence: CASSTVRGEQFF. CDR3 DNA sequence: TGTGCCAGCAGTACTGTGAGGGGGGAGCAGTTCTTC.

In this sample, this clone turned up once. This chain joins TRBV5-1 and TRBJ1-1, with 8 bases identical to TRBD1. Trimming removed 4 bases from V and 10 bases from J; junction bases left unmatched: 9. The CDR3 runs to 13 residues. Germline V gene sequence: CDR1 SGHRS, CDR2 YFSETQ. CDR3 sequence (DNA): TGCGCCAGCAGCCCGGGGACAGGTGGGTTAGCTTTCTTT. It encodes CASSPGTGGLAFF.

This chain connects TRBV28 to TRBJ2-6, with D tentatively TRBD1 (6 bases). The CDR3 runs 15 residues. V lost 6 bases and J lost 0, with 9 bases in between. The germline V gene encodes CDR1 MDHEN and CDR2 SYDVKM. CDR3 DNA sequence: TGTGCCAGCAGCACCAGGGGCTCTGGGGCCAACGTCCTGACTTTC. Its protein is CASSTRGSGANVLTF.

Ten or more counts support this clone. V and J are TRBV6-6 and TRBJ1-2, with D possibly being TRBD1 (5 bases). The CDR3 consists of 13 residues. The V gene's germline CDR1 is MNHNY and CDR2 SVGAGI (reference sequence). Trimming stripped 6 bases from V and 0 bases from J, with 8 bases between. The CDR3 reads CASRGGANYGYTF. CDR3 nucleotide sequence: TGTGCCAGCAGGGGGGGGGCTAACTATGGCTACACCTTC.

This clone has a handful of counts. The chain links TRBV6-6 to TRBJ1-1; the D is unclear. Trimming cost V 0 bases and J 2 bases, with 13 bases left between them. From germline, CDR1 is MNHNY and CDR2 SVGAGI (reference sequence). The CDR3 spans 16 residues. The CDR3 here is CASSYSRPGSNTEAFF. CDR3 coding DNA: TGTGCCAGCAGTTACTCGAGACCAGGAAGCAACACTGAAGCTTTCTTT.

The sample holds one count of this clone. The genes are TRBV29-1 and TRBJ2-4; weak D call: TRBD2 (6 bases). Trimming left V 7 bases short and J 7 bases short, with 14 bases between. This CDR3 region has 12 residues. The germline CDR1 and CDR2 sequences are SQVTM and ANQGSEA. This CDR3 is CSAIWGENIQYF. CDR3 coding DNA: TGCAGCGCAATCTGGGGGGAGAACATTCAGTACTTC.

This clone has just one count. The chain couples TRBV6-8 to TRBJ2-7; TRBD1 matches at 7 bases. J was trimmed by 1 base and V by 2 bases; bases with no gene match: 5. This CDR3 has 15 residues. Germline assignment: CDR1 MNHGY and CDR2 SAAAGT. The CDR3 reads CASSYKGTASYEQYF. The CDR3 nucleotides read TGTGCCAGCAGTTACAAGGGGACAGCGTCCTACGAGCAGTACTTC.

This clone has a handful of counts. The chain carries TRBV4-3 and TRBJ2-3; the D gene is possibly TRBD1 (6 bases). V lost 4 bases and J lost 0, with 17 bases in between. The CDR3 runs 17 residues. Per germline, CDR1 LGHNA and CDR2 YSLEER. The CDR3 DNA reads TGCGCCAGCAGCCCCGTCGTTGGGGGCTTTAGCACAGATACGCAGTATTTT. Protein sequence: CASSPVVGGFSTDTQYF.

This chain connects TRBV2 to TRBJ2-1; the D gene is possibly TRBD2 (6 bases). The germline V and J ends were trimmed by 6 bases and 0 bases, with 12 bases remaining between them. Germline lookup yields CDR1 SNHLY and CDR2 FYNNEI. The CDR3 consists of 15 residues. The CDR3 DNA follows: TGTGCCAGCAGGGCTGGGCGGGGCTCCTACAATGAGCAGTTCTTC. It codes for CASRAGRGSYNEQFF. The full variable domain, its missing parts supplied by reference TRBV2 and TRBJ2-1, is EPEVTQTPSHQVTQMGQEVILRCVPISNHLYFYWYRQILGQKVEFLVSFYNNEISEKSEIFDDQFSVERPDGSNFTLKIRSTKLEDSAMYFCASRAGRGSYNEQFFGPGTRLTVL.

The chain carries TRBV29-1 and TRBJ2-3; D possibly corresponds to TRBD2 (5 bases). The CDR3 extends over 13 amino acids. Trimming pared 3 bases from V and 1 base from J, leaving 8 bases between. CDR1 is SQVTM and CDR2 is ANQGSEA in the germline V gene. The CDR3 coding sequence is TGCAGCGTTGATAGCGTTGGCACAGATACGCAGTATTTT. This codes for CSVDSVGTDTQYF.

The chain has TRBV2 and TRBJ1-6; D uncertain. The CDR3 runs 15 residues. The V end was cut by 6 bases, the J end by 4 bases, with 13 bases between. Looked up from germline, CDR1 is SNHLY and CDR2 is FYNNEI. The CDR3 DNA reads TGTGCCAGCAGCCGTCAAAGAGTTTATAATTCACCCCTCCACTTT. Translating it yields CASSRQRVYNSPLHF.

This clone was seen only a few times. The V gene is TRBV5-4, the J gene TRBJ2-1; D not resolved. The V gene lost 5 bases and the J gene lost 6 bases, with 15 bases spanning the gap. Germline-derived CDR1 and CDR2 are SGHNT and YYREEE (reference sequence). The CDR3 is 14 residues long. The CDR3 loop is CASSLHMVVNEQFF. The CDR3 coding sequence is TGTGCCAGCAGTTTGCACATGGTCGTCAATGAGCAGTTCTTC.